These 5 T cell receptor beta chains share one sample of origin, sequenced in a study of human T cells and chemical hapten exposure. TCRdb fed the RACE reads into MiXCR, producing one record per CDR3 protein. This sample carries fewer than 70,000 distinct CDR3 sequences, approximately 11% of them seen once, and the ten largest clones take 4.5% to 5.5%. Indicated time point: pre-sensitization, week 0. As to treatment: therapeutic diphenylcyclopropenone sensitization with weekly scalp DPC. The source was whole blood, collected in connection with sensitization to the hapten diphenylcyclopropenone (DPC). The receptors were sampled from a woman aged 50 to 60 with alopecia areata. Some clones in this sample may be carry-over from other donors' samples.

Note on this clonotype: One end of the junction does not line up with germline, which may come from a read error. The genes are TRBV12-3 or TRBV12-4 and TRBJ2-7; 8 bases match TRBD2. The CDR3 covers 14 residues. The CDR3 sequence is CASSFSGGPGEQYF. CDR3 bases: TGCGCCAGCAGTTTTTCGGGAGGGCCAGGGGAGCAGTACTTC.

This clonotype was observed a handful of times. The V gene is TRBV11-3, the J gene TRBJ2-1; D may match TRBD1 or TRBD2 (5 bases each). With 1 base removed from V and 0 bases from J, the gap between germline ends came to 7 bases. Germline CDR1 SGHNT, CDR2 YENEEA. The CDR3 loop spans 15 amino acids. The CDR3 loop is CASSLGGYSYNEQFF. CDR3 in DNA: TGTGCCAGCAGCTTAGGGGGGTACTCCTACAATGAGCAGTTCTTC.

There are many counts of this clonotype. The chain is built from TRBV6-5 and TRBJ2-7, with TRBD2 as a possible D gene (6 bases). This CDR3 contains 16 residues. CDR1 MNHEY and CDR2 SVGAGI come from the germline V gene. Deletions cut 0 bases from V and 2 bases from J, with 14 bases between. The CDR3: CASSYSTREPAYEQYF. DNA of the CDR3: TGTGCCAGCAGTTACTCGACTCGGGAGCCAGCCTACGAGCAGTACTTC.

This clonotype was picked up many times. The CDR3: CASSSGGAPETQYF. DNA for the CDR3: TGTGCCAGCTCGTCAGGTGGGGCACCAGAGACCCAGTACTTC. The genes are TRBV18 and TRBJ2-5, with D perhaps TRBD1 (5 bases). This CDR3 spans 14 amino acids. Germline-derived CDR1 and CDR2 are KGHSH and LQKENI. Trimming removed 6 bases from V and 4 bases from J, with 15 bases in between.

This clonotype has at least ten counts. The chain employs TRBV7-8 and TRBJ2-1; 10 bases line up with TRBD2. Germline assignment: CDR1 SGHVS and CDR2 FQNEAQ. This CDR3 is built from 16 residues. V shed 0 bases, J shed 9 bases, and the junction held 8 bases outside the gene matches. DNA of the CDR3: TGTGCCAGCAGCTTAGCTTCAGCGGGAGGGCCTACTGAGCAGTTCTTC. It translates to CASSLASAGGPTEQFF.